This T cell receptor (beta chain) stems from a study of technical replicates of blood from a handful of donors. As to this clone: The sample has other DNA sequences that encode this CDR3 too.

Using immunoSEQ multiplex PCR, the repertoire was profiled, and TCRdb retains in-frame clones only, with some absent. This table has tens of thousands of clones, roughly 95% appearing once. Trimming took 1 base from V and 3 from J, leaving 4 bases between them. Germline V lookup: CDR1 SGHNT, CDR2 YYREEE (reference sequence). This CDR3 contains 13 residues. The receptor's source is a human donor in good health. This rearrangement joins TRBV5-4 to TRBJ2-2, with D uncertain. Sequencing was performed on T cells isolated from PBMCs. This CDR3 reads CASSLLYTGELFF. CDR3 nucleotides: TGTGCCAGCAGCTTGCTCTACACCGGGGAGCTGTTTTTT.